This T cell receptor beta chain was retrieved from a study of B cell selection in AIRE deficiency. Sorting defined conventional CD4 T cells as CD4+CD127+. The germline gives CDR1 SGHRS, CDR2 YFSETQ. V dropped 4 bases and J dropped 4; count of bases not matched to a gene: 6. The CDR3 contains 14 residues. Authors' analysis steps: Conventional T cell pools: about 100,000 distinct patient, fewer than 1.5x10^5 donor TCRbeta sequences. Profiling relied on immunoSEQ multiplex PCR, and the TCRdb table lists in-frame clones only, not all of them. D and trimming were read from the DNA, whereas the V and J calls and clone size are those reported in that table. The sample consists of roughly 25,000 clones, about 95% of them appearing once.

Material for sequencing was CD4+CD127+ conventional T cells sorted from PBMCs. The clonotype was recovered from a human donor in good health. The rearrangement uses TRBV5-1 and TRBJ1-1; 8 positions agree with TRBD1. The CDR3 coding sequence is TGCGCCAGCAGCAAGCAGGGGGCTGGCACTGAAGCTTTCTTT. It specifies CASSKQGAGTEAFF.